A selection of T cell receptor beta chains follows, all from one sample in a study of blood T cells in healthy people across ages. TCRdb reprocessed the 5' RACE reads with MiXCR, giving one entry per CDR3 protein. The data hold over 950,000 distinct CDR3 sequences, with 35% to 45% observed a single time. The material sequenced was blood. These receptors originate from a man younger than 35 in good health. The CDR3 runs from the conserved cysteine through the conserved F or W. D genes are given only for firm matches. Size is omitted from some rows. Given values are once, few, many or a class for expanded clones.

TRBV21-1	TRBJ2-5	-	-	CASSDRAATQETQYF	TGTGCCAGCTCCGACAGGGCTGCCACACAAGAGACCCAGTACTTC
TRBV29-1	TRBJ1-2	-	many	CSVGEDSSGYTF	TGCAGCGTTGGAGAGGACAGTTCTGGCTACACCTTC
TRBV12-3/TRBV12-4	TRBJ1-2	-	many	CASSFSPDGYGYTF	TGTGCCAGCAGTTTCTCCCCGGATGGCTATGGCTACACCTTC
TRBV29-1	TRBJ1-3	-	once	CSVDGQSSGNTIYF	TGCAGCGTTGACGGACAGTCCTCTGGAAACACCATATATTTT
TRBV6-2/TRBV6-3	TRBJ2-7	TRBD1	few	CASKRQGLSYEQYF	TGTGCCAGCAAGAGACAGGGGCTGTCCTACGAGCAGTACTTC
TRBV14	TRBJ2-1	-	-	CASSLTDSYNERFF	TGTGCCAGCAGCCTGACAGACTCCTACAATGAGCGGTTCTTC
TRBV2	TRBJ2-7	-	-	CASRAGVTYEQYF	TGTGCCAGCAGGGCAGGGGTTACCTACGAGCAGTACTTC
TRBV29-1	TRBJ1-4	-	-	CSVSLWGDNEKLFF	TGCAGCGTATCACTTTGGGGGGACAATGAAAAACTGTTTTTT
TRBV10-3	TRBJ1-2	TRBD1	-	CAISETGYGYTF	TGTGCCATCAGCGAGACAGGGTATGGCTACACCTTC
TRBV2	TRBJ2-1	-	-	CASLASEDNGQFF	TGTGCCAGCCTAGCGAGCGAGGACAATGGGCAGTTCTTC
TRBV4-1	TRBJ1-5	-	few	CASSQTGPRDNQPQHF	TGCGCCAGCAGCCAAACGGGTCCGAGGGATAATCAGCCCCAGCATTTT
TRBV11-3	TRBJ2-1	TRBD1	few	CASSPRQGLYNEQFF	TGTGCCAGCAGCCCTCGACAGGGGCTCTACAATGAGCAGTTCTTC
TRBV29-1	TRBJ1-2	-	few	CSVRGQQGKNGYTF	TGCAGCGTCCGGGGACAACAGGGAAAGAATGGCTACACCTTC
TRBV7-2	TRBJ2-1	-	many	CASSSGRANEQFF	TGTGCCAGCAGCTCCGGCAGGGCCAATGAGCAGTTCTTC
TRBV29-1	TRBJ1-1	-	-	CSVEDDWDAEAFF	TGCAGCGTTGAAGACGACTGGGACGCTGAAGCTTTCTTT
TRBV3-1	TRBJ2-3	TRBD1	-	CASSQDSAGGTADTQYF	TGTGCCAGCAGCCAAGATAGTGCAGGGGGAACGGCAGATACGCAGTATTTT